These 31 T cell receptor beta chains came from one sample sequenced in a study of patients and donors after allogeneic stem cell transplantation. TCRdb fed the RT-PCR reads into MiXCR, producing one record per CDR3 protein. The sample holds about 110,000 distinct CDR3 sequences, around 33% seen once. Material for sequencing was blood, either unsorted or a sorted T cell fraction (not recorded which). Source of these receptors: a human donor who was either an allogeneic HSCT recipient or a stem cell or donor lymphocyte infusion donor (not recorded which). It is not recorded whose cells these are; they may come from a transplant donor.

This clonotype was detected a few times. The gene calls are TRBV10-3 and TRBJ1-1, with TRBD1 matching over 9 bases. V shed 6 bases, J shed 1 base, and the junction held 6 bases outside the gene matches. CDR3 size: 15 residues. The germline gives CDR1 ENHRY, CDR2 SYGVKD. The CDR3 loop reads CAIRRQGDSNTEAFF. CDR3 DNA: TGTGCCATCAGGAGACAGGGGGACTCGAACACTGAAGCTTTCTTT.

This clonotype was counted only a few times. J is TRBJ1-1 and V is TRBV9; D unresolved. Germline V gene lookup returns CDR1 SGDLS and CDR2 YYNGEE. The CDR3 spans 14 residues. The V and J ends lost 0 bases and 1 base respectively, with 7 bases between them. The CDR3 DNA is TGTGCCAGCAGCGTAGCAGGTGGGAACACTGAAGCTTTCTTT. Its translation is CASSVAGGNTEAFF.

CDR3 bases: TGTGCCACCAGCAGGGGGACTAGCGGTGGGGAAGATACGCAGTATTTT. Its translation is CATSRGTSGGEDTQYF. The J gene is TRBJ2-3, the V gene TRBV15; 11 positions agree with TRBD2. The CDR3 contains 16 residues. J lost 5 bases, V lost 3 bases, and 7 bases had no gene match. Germline CDR1 LNHNV, CDR2 YYDKDF (reference sequence).

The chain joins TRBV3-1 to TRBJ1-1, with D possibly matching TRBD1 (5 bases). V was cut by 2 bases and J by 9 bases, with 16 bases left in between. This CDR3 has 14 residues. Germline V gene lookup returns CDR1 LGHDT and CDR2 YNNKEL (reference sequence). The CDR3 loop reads CASSQIRDARQAFF. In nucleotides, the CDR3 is TGTGCCAGCAGCCAAATTCGGGACGCCCGACAAGCTTTCTTT. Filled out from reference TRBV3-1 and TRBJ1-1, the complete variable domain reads DTAVSQTPKYLVTQMGNDKSIKCEQNLGHDTMYWYKQDSKKFLKIMFSYNNKELIINETVPNRFSPKSPDKAHLNLHINSLELGDSAVYFCASSQIRDARQAFFGQGTRLTVV.

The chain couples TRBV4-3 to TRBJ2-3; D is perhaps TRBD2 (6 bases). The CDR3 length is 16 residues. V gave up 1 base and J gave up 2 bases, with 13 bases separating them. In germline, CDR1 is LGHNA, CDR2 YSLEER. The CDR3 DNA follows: TGCGCCAGCAGCCAAGGGACTACCTATATCACAGATACGCAGTATTTT. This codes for CASSQGTTYITDTQYF.

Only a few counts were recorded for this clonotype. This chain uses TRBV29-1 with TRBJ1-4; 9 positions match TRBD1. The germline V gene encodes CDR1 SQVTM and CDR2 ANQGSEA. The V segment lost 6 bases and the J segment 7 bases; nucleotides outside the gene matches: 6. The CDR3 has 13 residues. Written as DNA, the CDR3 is TGCAGCGTCGCTACAGGGGGCGGTGAAAAACTGTTTTTT. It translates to CSVATGGGEKLFF.

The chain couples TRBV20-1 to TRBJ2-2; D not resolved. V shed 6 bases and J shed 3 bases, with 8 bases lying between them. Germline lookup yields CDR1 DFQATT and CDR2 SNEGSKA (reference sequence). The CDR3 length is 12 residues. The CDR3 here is CSAQHHTGELFF. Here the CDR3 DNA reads TGCAGTGCCCAACATCACACCGGGGAGCTGTTTTTT.

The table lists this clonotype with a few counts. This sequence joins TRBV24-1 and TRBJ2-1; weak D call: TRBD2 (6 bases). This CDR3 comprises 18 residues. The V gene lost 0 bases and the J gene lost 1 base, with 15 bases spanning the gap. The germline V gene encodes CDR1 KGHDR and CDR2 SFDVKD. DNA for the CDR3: TGTGCCACCAGTGATTTGCATAGTGGGCTAGCGTCCTACAATGAGCAGTTCTTC. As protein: CATSDLHSGLASYNEQFF.

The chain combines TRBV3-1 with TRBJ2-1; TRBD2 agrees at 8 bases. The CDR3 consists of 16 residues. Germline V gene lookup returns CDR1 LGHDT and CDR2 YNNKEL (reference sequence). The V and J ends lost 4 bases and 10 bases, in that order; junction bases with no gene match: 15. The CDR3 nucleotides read TGTGCCAGCAGCCTTAACGGGCCTAGCGGGTTCGGGGAGCAGTTCTTC. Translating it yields CASSLNGPSGFGEQFF.

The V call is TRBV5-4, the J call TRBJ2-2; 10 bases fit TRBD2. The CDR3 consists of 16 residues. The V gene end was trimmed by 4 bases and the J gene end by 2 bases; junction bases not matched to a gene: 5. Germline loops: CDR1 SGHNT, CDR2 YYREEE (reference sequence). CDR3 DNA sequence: TGTGCCAGCAGCGCCGGACTAGCGGAAAACACCGGGGAGCTGTTTTTT. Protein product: CASSAGLAENTGELFF.

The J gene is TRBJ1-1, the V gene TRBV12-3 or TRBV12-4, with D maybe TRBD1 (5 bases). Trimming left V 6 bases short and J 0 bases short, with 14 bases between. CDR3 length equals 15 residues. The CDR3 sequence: CASSLTGTVNTEAFF. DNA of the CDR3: TGTGCCAGCAGCCTTACCGGGACGGTGAACACTGAAGCTTTCTTT.

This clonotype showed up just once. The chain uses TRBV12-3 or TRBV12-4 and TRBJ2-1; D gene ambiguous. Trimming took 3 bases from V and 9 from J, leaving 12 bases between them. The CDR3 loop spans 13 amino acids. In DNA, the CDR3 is TGTGCCAGCAGTTTTGGCGGTAGTCGTGAGCAGTTCTTC. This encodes CASSFGGSREQFF.

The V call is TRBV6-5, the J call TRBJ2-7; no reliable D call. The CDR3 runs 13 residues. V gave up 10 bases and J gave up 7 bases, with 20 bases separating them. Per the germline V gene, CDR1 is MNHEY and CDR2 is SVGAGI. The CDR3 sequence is CANCLLSYHEQYF. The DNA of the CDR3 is TGTGCCAACTGTTTACTATCTTATCATGAGCAGTACTTC.

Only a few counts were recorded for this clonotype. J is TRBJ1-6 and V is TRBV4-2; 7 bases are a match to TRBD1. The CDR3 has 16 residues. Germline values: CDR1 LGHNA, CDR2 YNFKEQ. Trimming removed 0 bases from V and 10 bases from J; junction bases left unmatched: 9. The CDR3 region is CASSQEVRQGESPLHF. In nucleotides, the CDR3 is TGTGCCAGCAGCCAAGAGGTTAGGCAGGGGGAATCACCCCTCCACTTT.

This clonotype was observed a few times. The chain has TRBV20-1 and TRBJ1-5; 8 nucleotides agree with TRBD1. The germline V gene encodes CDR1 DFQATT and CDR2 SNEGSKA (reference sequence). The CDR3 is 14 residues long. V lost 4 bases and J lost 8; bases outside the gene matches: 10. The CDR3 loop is CSATSPGTGEPQHF. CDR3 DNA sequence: TGCAGTGCTACCTCACCCGGGACAGGAGAGCCCCAGCATTTT.

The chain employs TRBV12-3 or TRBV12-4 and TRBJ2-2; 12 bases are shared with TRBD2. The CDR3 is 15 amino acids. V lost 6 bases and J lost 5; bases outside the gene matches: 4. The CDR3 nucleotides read TGTGCCAGCAGCGTCACTAGCGGGAGGACCGGGGAGCTGTTTTTT. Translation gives CASSVTSGRTGELFF.

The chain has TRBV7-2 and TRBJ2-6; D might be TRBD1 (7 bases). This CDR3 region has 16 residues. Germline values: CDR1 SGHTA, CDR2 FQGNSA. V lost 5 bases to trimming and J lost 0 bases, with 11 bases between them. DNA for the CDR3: TGTGCCAGCAGCCTTCAGGGGGGCTCTGGGGCCAACGTCCTGACTTTC. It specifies CASSLQGGSGANVLTF.

The chain's CDR3 is CASSSPLSDTQYF. DNA of the CDR3: TGTGCCAGCAGCTCCCCTCTCTCAGATACGCAGTATTTT. The chain joins TRBV7-2 to TRBJ2-3; D unclear. Between the trimmed V and J ends, which lost 4 bases and 4 bases, there was a span of 9 bases. Per germline, CDR1 SGHTA and CDR2 FQGNSA. This CDR3 is 13 amino acids long.

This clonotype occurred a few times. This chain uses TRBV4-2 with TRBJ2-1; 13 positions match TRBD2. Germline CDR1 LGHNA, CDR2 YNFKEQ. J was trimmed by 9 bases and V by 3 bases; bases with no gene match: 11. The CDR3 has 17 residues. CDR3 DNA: TGTGCCAGCAGCCACGAACTAGCGGGAGGGGGGAGTAGTGAGCAGTTCTTC. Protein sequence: CASSHELAGGGSSEQFF.

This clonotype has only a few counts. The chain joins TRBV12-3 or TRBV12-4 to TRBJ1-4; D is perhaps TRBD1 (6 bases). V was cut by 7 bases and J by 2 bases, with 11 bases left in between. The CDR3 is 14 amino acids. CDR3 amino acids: CASKRGRTNEKLFF. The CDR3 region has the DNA TGTGCCAGCAAGCGGGGGCGGACTAATGAAAAACTGTTTTTT.

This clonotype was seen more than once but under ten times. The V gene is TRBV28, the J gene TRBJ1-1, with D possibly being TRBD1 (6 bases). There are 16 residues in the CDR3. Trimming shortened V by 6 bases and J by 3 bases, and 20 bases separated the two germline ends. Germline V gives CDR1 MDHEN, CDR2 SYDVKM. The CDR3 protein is CASSHGFRGAYTEAFF. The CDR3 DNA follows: TGTGCCAGCAGCCACGGATTCAGGGGCGCTTACACTGAAGCTTTCTTT.

The CDR3 is CARYRVEEHTEAFF. The CDR3 DNA reads TGTGCCAGATACAGGGTAGAGGAACACACTGAAGCTTTCTTT. The chain employs TRBV7-9 and TRBJ1-1, with D maybe TRBD1 (6 bases). Trimming pared 9 bases from V and 3 bases from J, leaving 17 bases between. This CDR3 region has 14 residues. The germline CDR1 and CDR2 sequences are SEHNR and FQNEAQ (reference sequence). Combining the CDR3 with reference TRBV7-9 and TRBJ1-1 gives the whole variable domain DTGVSQNPRHKITKRGQNVTFRCDPISEHNRLYWYRQTLGQGPEFLTYFQNEAQLEKSRLLSDRFSAERPKGSFSTLEIQRTEQGDSAMYLCARYRVEEHTEAFFGQGTRLTVV.

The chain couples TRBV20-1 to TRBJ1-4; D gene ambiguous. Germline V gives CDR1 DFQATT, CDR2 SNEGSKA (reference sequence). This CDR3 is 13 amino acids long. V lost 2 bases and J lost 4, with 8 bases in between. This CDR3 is CSARRRFNEKLFF. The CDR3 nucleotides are TGCAGTGCTAGACGACGGTTTAATGAAAAACTGTTTTTT.

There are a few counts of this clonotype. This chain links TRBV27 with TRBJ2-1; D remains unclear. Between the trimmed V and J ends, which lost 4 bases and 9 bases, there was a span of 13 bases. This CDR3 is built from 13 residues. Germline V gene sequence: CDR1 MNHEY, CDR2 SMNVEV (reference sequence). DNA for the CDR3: TGTGCCAGCAGTTCTCCCCCTCGGTTTGAGCAGTTCTTC. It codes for CASSSPPRFEQFF.

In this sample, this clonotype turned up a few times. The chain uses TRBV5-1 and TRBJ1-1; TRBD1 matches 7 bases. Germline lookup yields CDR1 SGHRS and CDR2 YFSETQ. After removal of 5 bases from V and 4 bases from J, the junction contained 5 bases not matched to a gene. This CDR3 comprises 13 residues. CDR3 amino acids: CASRYRGGTEAFF. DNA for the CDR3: TGCGCCAGCAGATACAGGGGTGGCACTGAAGCTTTCTTT.

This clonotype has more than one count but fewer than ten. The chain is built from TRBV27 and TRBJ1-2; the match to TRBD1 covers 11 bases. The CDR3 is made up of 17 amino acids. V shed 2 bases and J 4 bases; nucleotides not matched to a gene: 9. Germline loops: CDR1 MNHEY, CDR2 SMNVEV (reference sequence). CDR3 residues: CASSLRWTGGVIYGYTF. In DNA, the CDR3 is TGTGCCAGCAGTTTACGTTGGACAGGGGGCGTAATCTATGGCTACACCTTC.

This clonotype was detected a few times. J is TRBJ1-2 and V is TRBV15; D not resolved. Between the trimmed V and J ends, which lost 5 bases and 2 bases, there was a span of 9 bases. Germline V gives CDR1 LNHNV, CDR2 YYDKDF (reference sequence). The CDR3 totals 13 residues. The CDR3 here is CATSLGENYGYTF. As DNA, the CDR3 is TGTGCCACCAGCCTCGGGGAGAACTATGGCTACACCTTC.

The CDR3 coding sequence is TGTGCCAGCAGCCCACAGGGACTTATGGGCAATCAGCCCCAGCATTTT. Its translation is CASSPQGLMGNQPQHF. The V gene is TRBV7-2, the J gene TRBJ1-5; a possible D gene is TRBD1 (6 bases). This CDR3 is built from 16 residues. The V end lost 5 bases, the J end lost 2 bases, and 16 bases lay between the germline ends. Germline V gene data show CDR1 as SGHTA and CDR2 as FQGNSA.

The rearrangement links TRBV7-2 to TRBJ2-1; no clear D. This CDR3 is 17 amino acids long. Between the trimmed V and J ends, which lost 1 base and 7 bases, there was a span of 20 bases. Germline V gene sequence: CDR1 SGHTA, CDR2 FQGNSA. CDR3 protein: CASSLVFLRNPGNEQFF. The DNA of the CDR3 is TGTGCCAGCAGCTTAGTTTTTCTTAGGAACCCCGGGAATGAGCAGTTCTTC.

CDR3 protein: CASSQVNGNEQYF. The CDR3 coding sequence is TGTGCCAGCAGCCAAGTCAACGGGAACGAGCAGTACTTC. The chain links TRBV4-2 to TRBJ2-7; D may be TRBD2 (5 bases). Trimming removed 1 base at V and 5 bases at J, with 9 bases between. Germline CDR1 and CDR2: LGHNA and YNFKEQ. The CDR3 extends over 13 amino acids.

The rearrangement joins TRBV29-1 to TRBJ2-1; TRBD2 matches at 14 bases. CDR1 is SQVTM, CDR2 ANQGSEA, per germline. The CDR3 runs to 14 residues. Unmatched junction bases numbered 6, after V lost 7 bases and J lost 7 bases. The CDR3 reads CSALTSGRANEQFF. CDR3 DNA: TGCAGCGCATTGACTAGCGGGAGGGCAAATGAGCAGTTCTTC.